This T cell receptor (beta chain) emerged from a study of shared clonotypes between healthy human individuals. Findings and limits, study-wide: Measured sharing among donors was expected to vary with sequencing depth.

The CDR3 runs 17 residues. V was clipped by 3 bases and J by 4 bases, with 20 bases between them. Germline V gene sequence: CDR1 SGHRS, CDR2 YFSETQ. As regards this clone: Its antigen remains unknown.

The study ran the assay at deep level. Clones were sequenced by immunoSEQ multiplex PCR, and TCRdb holds only the in-frame ones, with some missing. This sample has a few million clones, with about 92% found just once. The sequence came from a man aged 18 to 30 in good health. Some clones in this sample may be carry-over from other donors' samples. The chain combines TRBV5-1 with TRBJ1-3, with D perhaps matching TRBD1 (5 bases). The sequenced sample consisted of naive CD4+ T cells from PBMCs. Subset: CD45RA+ positively selected. The CDR3: CASSWTKSYPGGNTIYF. DNA for the CDR3: TGCGCCAGCAGCTGGACAAAATCTTATCCGGGAGGAAACACCATATATTTT.